These 25 T cell receptor beta chains share one sample of origin, sequenced in a study of T cells after yellow fever vaccination. TCRdb re-derived calls from the 5' RACE reads in MiXCR, one entry per CDR3 protein. The sample contains hundreds of thousands of distinct CDR3 sequences, 15% to 20% of which appear only once. This sample comprised PBMCs, obtained 15 days after the yellow fever booster vaccination. The receptors shown here come from a man between 25 and 39 years old who received the YFV17D yellow fever vaccine.

This clonotype was counted between two and nine times. The V and J genes are TRBV9 and TRBJ1-2; D gene unclear. The CDR3 extends over 15 amino acids. Germline CDR1 reads SGDLS; CDR2 reads YYNGEE. V was trimmed by 3 bases and J by 5 bases, leaving 17 bases between them. CDR3 loop: CASSAGDNKPYGYTF. The CDR3 DNA reads as TGTGCCAGCAGCGCTGGTGACAACAAACCTTATGGCTACACCTTC.

J is TRBJ2-1 and V is TRBV24-1, with a tentative D call TRBD1 (5 bases). CDR3 length: 14 amino acids. The V end lost 0 bases, the J end lost 6 bases, and 8 bases lay between the germline ends. The germline V gene encodes CDR1 KGHDR and CDR2 SFDVKD. CDR3 bases: TGTGCCACCAGTGATTTGATAGGGGCCAATGAGCAGTTCTTC. Its translation: CATSDLIGANEQFF.

This clonotype has just a few counts. The rearrangement links TRBV20-1 to TRBJ2-1, with a weak D call TRBD1 (6 bases). Deletions cut 7 bases from V and 2 bases from J, with 6 bases between. Germline loops: CDR1 DFQATT, CDR2 SNEGSKA (reference sequence). CDR3 length equals 11 residues. CDR3 in DNA: TGCAGTGGGGGGCCCTACAATGAGCAGTTCTTC. Translated: CSGGPYNEQFF.

The J gene is TRBJ2-2, the V gene TRBV5-1; 8 bases are shared with TRBD2. The CDR3 has 15 residues. Germline V gene data show CDR1 as SGHRS and CDR2 as YFSETQ. The junction had 4 bases not matched to a gene; V was cut back by 4 bases and J by 2 bases. CDR3: CASSPTSANTGELFF. CDR3 bases: TGCGCCAGCAGCCCGACTAGCGCAAACACCGGGGAGCTGTTTTTT.

This clonotype was observed a handful of times. The chain couples TRBV7-6 to TRBJ2-3; D may correspond to TRBD1 or TRBD2 (5 bases each). Trimming removed 8 bases at V and 2 bases at J, with 20 bases between. There are 16 residues in the CDR3. Germline CDR1 reads SGHVS; CDR2 reads FNYEAQ. The CDR3: CASSPTRGEFTDTQYF. DNA of the CDR3: TGTGCCAGCTCCCCCACGAGAGGGGAGTTCACAGATACGCAGTATTTT.

The chain has TRBV20-1 and TRBJ2-5, with 7 nucleotides matching TRBD1. Losses at the gene ends were 0 bases for V and 2 bases for J; bases not matched to a gene: 3. Per the germline V gene, CDR1 is DFQATT and CDR2 is SNEGSKA (reference sequence). CDR3 length: 14 residues. In DNA form, the CDR3 reads TGCAGTGCTAGAGAACCGGGACAGCAAGAGACCCAGTACTTC. Its protein product is CSAREPGQQETQYF.

This clonotype was counted between two and nine times. The chain employs TRBV4-1 and TRBJ2-5; D uncertain. The CDR3 length is 15 residues. Germline V lookup: CDR1 MGHRA, CDR2 YSYEKL. The ends were cut back, 0 bases at V and 7 bases at J, with 15 bases in the middle. The chain's CDR3 is CASSQDTNSLRTQYF. CDR3 bases: TGCGCCAGCAGCCAAGATACTAACAGCCTGAGGACCCAGTACTTC.

The CDR3 protein is CASSSWAVGEQYF. The DNA of the CDR3 is TGTGCCAGCAGCTCTTGGGCAGTCGGCGAGCAGTACTTC. V usage is TRBV2 and J usage is TRBJ2-7, with no clear D. The CDR3 spans 13 residues. CDR1 and CDR2 (germline): SNHLY, FYNNEI. Trimming shortened V by 6 bases and J by 6 bases, and 15 bases separated the two germline ends.

The V and J genes are TRBV7-8 and TRBJ2-3, with D perhaps TRBD2 (5 bases). Germline loops: CDR1 SGHVS, CDR2 FQNEAQ. V was clipped by 5 bases and J by 1 base, with 13 bases between them. The CDR3 has 15 amino acids. The CDR3 DNA reads as TGTGCCAGCAGCCCCCGGGATGGGCGCACAGATACGCAGTATTTT. This encodes CASSPRDGRTDTQYF.

The CDR3 DNA reads as TGCAGTGCTCTCGATAATCTGAGGGGGACTAAGACCTACGAGCAGTACTTC. This translates into CSALDNLRGTKTYEQYF. The rearrangement joins TRBV20-1 to TRBJ2-7; D perhaps matches TRBD2 (7 bases). Trimming stripped 5 bases from V and 2 bases from J, with 25 bases between. The CDR3 is 17 amino acids. The germline V gene has CDR1 DFQATT and CDR2 SNEGSKA (reference sequence).

This clonotype was counted a few times. The V gene is TRBV20-1, the J gene TRBJ2-7; TRBD2 matches at 14 bases. The length of the CDR3 is 16 residues. CDR1 is DFQATT and CDR2 is SNEGSKA in the germline V gene (reference sequence). The V segment lost 4 bases and the J segment 4 bases; nucleotides outside the gene matches: 9. The CDR3: CSATTGTSGSRYEQYF. DNA for the CDR3: TGCAGTGCTACCACCGGGACTAGCGGGAGCAGGTACGAGCAGTACTTC.

The chain has TRBV6-2 or TRBV6-3 and TRBJ2-7, with 7 bases that match TRBD1. This CDR3 has 16 amino acids. J lost 2 bases, V lost 1 base, and 8 bases had no gene match. Germline CDR1 and CDR2: MNHEY and SVGEGT. CDR3 sequence: CASSYLSDRPTYEQYF. DNA of the CDR3: TGTGCCAGCAGTTACTTATCGGACAGGCCAACCTACGAGCAGTACTTC.

This chain links TRBV5-1 with TRBJ2-1; the D gene could be TRBD1 or TRBD2 (6 bases each). From germline, CDR1 is SGHRS and CDR2 YFSETQ. V was pared by 4 bases and J by 6 bases, with 23 bases between. This CDR3 spans 17 amino acids. CDR3 nucleotide sequence: TGCGCCAGCAGCGCAGGGGTGGGGGTAGCGGAGAGCAATGAGCAGTTCTTC. Amino acids: CASSAGVGVAESNEQFF.

This clonotype occurred a few times. The rearrangement joins TRBV24-1 to TRBJ2-3; D is possibly TRBD1 (5 bases). This CDR3 has 17 amino acids. Germline V gene lookup returns CDR1 KGHDR and CDR2 SFDVKD. The V end was cut by 4 bases, the J end by 2 bases, with 18 bases between. The CDR3 region has the DNA TGTGCCACCAGTGACTCTTGGGGCGCAGGGAACACAGATACGCAGTATTTT. Translation: CATSDSWGAGNTDTQYF.

This clonotype turned up a few times. The chain is built from TRBV7-2 and TRBJ2-1; either TRBD1 or TRBD2 may fit D (5 bases each). Germline CDR1 SGHTA, CDR2 FQGNSA. The CDR3 extends over 12 amino acids. V was pared by 6 bases and J by 13 bases, with 16 bases between. CDR3 loop: CASRSFGTEQFF. CDR3 DNA: TGTGCCAGCAGGTCTTTCGGGACGGAACAGTTCTTC.

This clonotype was observed a few times. One junction end disagrees with the germline gene, perhaps due to a read error. The chain links TRBV3-1 to TRBJ1-2; 7 bases are a match to TRBD1. In germline, CDR1 is LGHDT, CDR2 YNNKEL (reference sequence). The CDR3 is made up of 14 amino acids. CDR3 nucleotide sequence: TGTGCCAGCAGTCAAGCAGGGGGGAACTATGGCTACACCTTC. Its translation is CASSQAGGNYGYTF.

This clonotype came up a few times. The genes are TRBV9 and TRBJ2-5; D tentatively reads TRBD1 or TRBD2 (5 bases each). The CDR3 totals 14 residues. Germline CDR1 reads SGDLS; CDR2 reads YYNGEE. Trimming shortened V by 4 bases and J by 5 bases, and 15 bases separated the two germline ends. CDR3 sequence: CASSSGPGPETQYF. The CDR3 nucleotides read TGTGCCAGCAGCTCGGGACCCGGGCCGGAGACCCAGTACTTC. Full variable domain (remainder filled in from reference TRBV9 and TRBJ2-5): DSGVTQTPKHLITATGQRVTLRCSPRSGDLSVYWYQQSLDQGLQFLIQYYNGEERAKGNILERFSAQQFPDLHSELNLSSLELGDSALYFCASSSGPGPETQYFGPGTRLLVL.

The chain recombines TRBV28 with TRBJ2-3; no reliable D call. Trimming took 2 bases from V and 1 from J, leaving 10 bases between them. The CDR3 consists of 15 residues. Per germline, CDR1 MDHEN and CDR2 SYDVKM. The CDR3 sequence: CASSLIARGTDTQYF. The DNA of the CDR3 is TGTGCCAGCAGTTTAATAGCACGGGGCACAGATACGCAGTATTTT.

The genes are TRBV7-9 and TRBJ2-7; TRBD2 aligns across 7 bases. Per the germline V gene, CDR1 is SEHNR and CDR2 is FQNEAQ (reference sequence). CDR3 length: 16 residues. V lost 1 base, J lost 0 bases, and 6 bases stayed unmatched. CDR3 sequence reads: CASSLGAGALSYEQYF. The CDR3 coding sequence is TGTGCCAGCAGCTTAGGTGCGGGAGCTCTCTCCTACGAGCAGTACTTC. Drawing the rest from reference TRBV7-9 and TRBJ2-7, the complete variable domain is DTGVSQNPRHKITKRGQNVTFRCDPISEHNRLYWYRQTLGQGPEFLTYFQNEAQLEKSRLLSDRFSAERPKGSFSTLEIQRTEQGDSAMYLCASSLGAGALSYEQYFGPGTRLTVT.

This clonotype showed up just a few times. The rearrangement uses TRBV12-3 or TRBV12-4 and TRBJ1-5, with unresolved D. The CDR3 consists of 16 residues. The ends were cut back, 3 bases at V and 0 bases at J, with 12 bases in the middle. CDR3 amino acids: CASSFWVRGSNQPQHF. Written as DNA, the CDR3 is TGTGCCAGCAGTTTTTGGGTACGAGGTAGCAATCAGCCCCAGCATTTT.

This clonotype was seen ten or more times. The chain uses TRBV7-9 and TRBJ2-3, with 10 bases matching TRBD1. Germline-derived CDR1 and CDR2 are SEHNR and FQNEAQ (reference sequence). The CDR3 totals 14 residues. Unmatched junction bases numbered 5, after V lost 5 bases and J lost 6 bases. CDR3 nucleotide sequence: TGTGCCAGCAGCGTAGGACAGGGGGGCGATACGCAGTATTTT. This encodes CASSVGQGGDTQYF.

In this sample, this clonotype turned up a few times. V and J are TRBV15 and TRBJ2-4; D ambiguous. In germline, CDR1 is LNHNV, CDR2 YYDKDF (reference sequence). Trimming shortened V by 0 bases and J by 15 bases, and 0 bases separated the two germline ends. This CDR3 is built from 8 residues. This CDR3 is CATSREYF. The CDR3 DNA is TGTGCCACCAGCAGAGAGTACTTC.

This sequence joins TRBV4-3 and TRBJ2-1, with 7 positions matching TRBD2. V lost 4 bases and J lost 6; bases outside the gene matches: 12. Germline V gene data show CDR1 as LGHNA and CDR2 as YSLEER. The CDR3 runs 16 residues. Written as DNA, the CDR3 is TGCGCCAGCAGCCCTTTTCTCGCGGGAGTGGGCAATGAGCAGTTCTTC. As protein: CASSPFLAGVGNEQFF.

The chain's CDR3 is CASSDSSNQPQHF. The CDR3 DNA reads TGTGCCAGCAGCGATTCGAGCAATCAGCCCCAGCATTTT. The chain joins TRBV7-2 to TRBJ1-5; no definite D call. Trimming pared 5 bases from V and 1 base from J, leaving 6 bases between. This CDR3 comprises 13 residues. Germline lookup yields CDR1 SGHTA and CDR2 FQGNSA.

This clonotype was observed a handful of times. The V and J genes are TRBV20-1 and TRBJ2-4; D is perhaps TRBD1 (5 bases). Germline CDR1 and CDR2: DFQATT and SNEGSKA (reference sequence). With 5 bases removed from V and 6 bases from J, the gap between germline ends came to 14 bases. The CDR3 totals 13 residues. CDR3 loop: CSAFAGYGNIQYF. DNA for the CDR3: TGCAGTGCTTTTGCAGGGTATGGAAACATTCAGTACTTC.